The 3 T cell receptor beta chains listed next were all sequenced from one sample in a study of response to subunit inactivated influenza vaccine. TCRdb re-analysed the RT-PCR reads in MiXCR, keeping a single row per CDR3 protein. The table lists some 600,000 distinct CDR3 sequences, 13% to 15% of them singletons. The sample was PBMCs from blood, taken about 14 days before vaccination. Receptors originate from a man aged 50 to 59 who received an inactivated influenza vaccine.

The chain couples TRBV4-3 to TRBJ2-7, with 9 bases aligning to TRBD1. The CDR3 length is 16 residues. The germline gives CDR1 LGHNA, CDR2 YSLEER. V trimming: 1 base; J trimming: 4 bases; junction bases outside the gene matches: 8. Here the CDR3 reads CASSQAPGQGPYEQYF. The CDR3 nucleotides read TGCGCCAGCAGCCAAGCCCCGGGACAGGGTCCATACGAGCAGTACTTC.

CDR3 sequence reads: CSATDFYEQYF. The CDR3, as DNA: TGCAGTGCTACCGACTTCTACGAGCAGTACTTC. J is TRBJ2-7 and V is TRBV20-1; D call uncertain. Germline V lookup: CDR1 DFQATT, CDR2 SNEGSKA (reference sequence). Trimming took 4 bases from V and 3 from J, leaving 7 bases between them. The CDR3 covers 11 residues.

This clonotype occurred a few times. The rearrangement links TRBV20-1 to TRBJ2-2; D is ambiguous. Germline V gene sequence: CDR1 DFQATT, CDR2 SNEGSKA (reference sequence). V shed 6 bases and J shed 6 bases, with 8 bases lying between them. The CDR3 runs to 11 residues. The CDR3 bases are TGCAGTGCCCCGTCCCCCGGGGAGCTGTTTTTT. Its protein product is CSAPSPGELFF.